Listed here are 19 T cell receptor beta chains from one sample, sequenced in a study of T cell changes during pregnancy in multiple sclerosis. This table comes from immunoSEQ multiplex PCR, and its TCRdb copy is limited to in-frame clones, with some not included. In the table there are some 80,000 clones, 92% of which are singletons. The sequencing here drew on peripheral blood, taken before pregnancy. These receptors all come from a female donor with multiple sclerosis, enrolled in a pregnancy study.

The V call is TRBV7-2, the J call TRBJ2-7; 9 bases align to TRBD2. Germline V gives CDR1 SGHTA, CDR2 FQGNSA. The V and J ends lost 2 bases and 3 bases, in that order; junction bases with no gene match: 11. CDR3 size: 17 residues. Here the CDR3 DNA reads TGTGCCAGCAGCTTACGCGGTTCTAGCGGGACCTACTACGAGCAGTACTTC. It translates to CASSLRGSSGTYYEQYF.

The CDR3 DNA is TGTGCCAGCAGCCAAGTTGGCAGGGGGCTTATTAGTTACAATGAGCAGTTCTTC. This sequence encodes CASSQVGRGLISYNEQFF. V gene TRBV14 combines with J gene TRBJ2-1; 8 bases align to TRBD1. CDR1 and CDR2 (germline): SGHDN, FVKESK. J lost 4 bases, V lost 1 base, and 12 bases had no gene match. The CDR3 extends over 18 amino acids.

The J gene is TRBJ1-1, the V gene TRBV7-2, with TRBD1 matching over 8 bases. Germline trimming cut 2 bases from V and 1 base from J; bases unmatched to any gene: 6. This CDR3 is 16 amino acids long. The germline CDR1 and CDR2 sequences are SGHTA and FQGNSA. As DNA, the CDR3 is TGTGCCAGCAGCTTAATGGCAGGGGGCCCGAACACTGAAGCTTTCTTT. Protein sequence: CASSLMAGGPNTEAFF.

The genes are TRBV5-1 and TRBJ1-4, with 8 bases lining up with TRBD1. J was trimmed by 4 bases and V by 4 bases; bases with no gene match: 6. The CDR3 extends over 15 amino acids. Germline V CDR1 and CDR2: SGHRS, YFSETQ. DNA of the CDR3: TGCGCCAGCAGCAGGGGACAGGCGATTAATGAAAAACTGTTTTTT. Translated, it gives CASSRGQAINEKLFF.

V gene TRBV29-1 combines with J gene TRBJ2-5, with D tentatively TRBD2 (6 bases). Trimming removed 3 bases from V and 2 bases from J, with 13 bases in between. The length of the CDR3 is 14 residues. In germline, CDR1 is SQVTM, CDR2 ANQGSEA. The CDR3 DNA sequence: TGCAGCGTTGAGCGTCTAGCGAGACAAGAGACCCAGTACTTC. It specifies CSVERLARQETQYF.

The rearrangement uses TRBV5-1 and TRBJ2-3; D ambiguous. Germline loops: CDR1 SGHRS, CDR2 YFSETQ. V gave up 4 bases and J gave up 0 bases, with 9 bases separating them. CDR3 length: 14 residues. The CDR3 loop is CASSISTSTDTQYF. CDR3 nucleotides: TGCGCCAGCAGCATTAGCACGAGCACAGATACGCAGTATTTT.

This sequence joins TRBV5-5 and TRBJ2-7; 9 bases map to TRBD1. This CDR3 spans 17 amino acids. Trimming removed 4 bases from V and 1 base from J; junction bases left unmatched: 12. Germline V gene data show CDR1 as SGHKS and CDR2 as YYEKEE (reference sequence). CDR3 DNA sequence: TGTGCCAGCAGCGGGGGGGGGTGGACAGGGGAGTCCTACGAGCAGTACTTC. Protein product: CASSGGGWTGESYEQYF.

The genes are TRBV5-1 and TRBJ2-2, with D possibly TRBD2 on 5 matching bases. This CDR3 is built from 12 residues. Per the germline V gene, CDR1 is SGHRS and CDR2 is YFSETQ. V lost 4 bases and J 7 bases, leaving 8 bases between the germline ends. The CDR3 loop is CASSPRVGELFF. In DNA, the CDR3 is TGCGCCAGCAGCCCGAGGGTCGGGGAGCTGTTTTTT.

V gene TRBV30 combines with J gene TRBJ2-1, with D perhaps matching TRBD1 (6 bases). Deletions cut 0 bases from V and 3 bases from J, with 9 bases between. Germline V CDR1 and CDR2: GTSNPN, SVGIG (reference sequence). This CDR3 is 14 amino acids long. DNA for the CDR3: TGTGCCTGGAGTGTCGAACAGGGCTACAATGAGCAGTTCTTC. Translation: CAWSVEQGYNEQFF.

This clone was recorded a few times. The genes are TRBV2 and TRBJ2-5, with 12 bases that match TRBD2. Germline trimming cut 6 bases from V and 7 bases from J; bases unmatched to any gene: 6. The CDR3 covers 14 residues. Germline V gene lookup returns CDR1 SNHLY and CDR2 FYNNEI. CDR3 region: CASREPSGRGTQYF. For the CDR3, the DNA is TGTGCCAGCAGGGAACCTAGCGGGAGGGGGACCCAGTACTTC.

The chain employs TRBV6-1 and TRBJ1-5; D remains ambiguous. V dropped 2 bases and J dropped 2 bases, with 16 bases sitting between them. The V gene's germline CDR1 is MNHNS and CDR2 SASEGT. This CDR3 has 17 residues. CDR3: CASSENLLLAGNQPQHF. Written as DNA, the CDR3 is TGTGCCAGCAGTGAAAACCTCCTCCTAGCGGGCAATCAGCCCCAGCATTTT.

The V and J genes are TRBV18 and TRBJ2-7; perhaps TRBD1 as D (6 bases). The CDR3 length is 14 residues. The V and J ends lost 3 bases and 4 bases respectively, with 13 bases between them. The germline V gene has CDR1 KGHSH and CDR2 LQKENI. CDR3 DNA sequence: TGTGCCAGCTCACCCGACAGGTCCGTTTACGAGCAGTACTTC. The encoded protein is CASSPDRSVYEQYF.

As for this clone: The sample carries other DNA sequences with the same CDR3. The chain is built from TRBV7-6 and TRBJ2-7; tentative D call: TRBD1 (6 bases). Trimming cost V 3 bases and J 1 base, with 10 bases left between them. The germline gives CDR1 SGHVS, CDR2 FNYEAQ. The length of the CDR3 is 14 residues. Here the CDR3 DNA reads TGTGCCAGCAGCTTGACGGACAGTTCCTACGAGCAGTACTTC. Protein sequence: CASSLTDSSYEQYF.

This chain joins TRBV7-6 and TRBJ2-7; D call uncertain. Germline assignment: CDR1 SGHVS and CDR2 FNYEAQ. V lost 5 bases and J 1 base, leaving 18 bases between the germline ends. The CDR3 is 16 amino acids. Here the CDR3 reads CASSALNTRASYEQYF. CDR3 coding DNA: TGTGCCAGCAGCGCCCTGAATACGCGAGCTTCCTACGAGCAGTACTTC.

This chain joins TRBV6-6 and TRBJ2-2; D not certain. The V gene's germline CDR1 is MNHNY and CDR2 SVGAGI (reference sequence). The CDR3 runs to 12 residues. Trimming pared 10 bases from V and 6 bases from J, leaving 12 bases between. Here the CDR3 DNA reads TGTGCCATCGCGAGACTGGCCGGGGAGCTGTTTTTT. Encoded protein: CAIARLAGELFF.

The rearrangement joins TRBV19 to TRBJ2-2, with TRBD2 identical over 7 bases. With V trimmed by 7 bases and J by 1 base, 6 bases remained unmatched. The CDR3 runs to 15 residues. The germline V gene has CDR1 LNHDA and CDR2 SQIVND (reference sequence). CDR3 loop: CASTQRGGNTGELFF. The CDR3 nucleotides read TGTGCCAGTACCCAGCGGGGTGGGAACACCGGGGAGCTGTTTTTT. The full variable domain, completed using reference TRBV19 and TRBJ2-2, is DGGITQSPKYLFRKEGQNVTLSCEQNLNHDAMYWYRQDPGQGLRLIYYSQIVNDFQKGDIAEGYSVSREKKESFPLTVTSAQKNPTAFYLCASTQRGGNTGELFFGEGSRLTVL.

The chain has TRBV12-5 and TRBJ2-5; TRBD1 aligns across 7 bases. The V gene's germline CDR1 is LGHNT and CDR2 FRNRAP. V gave up 5 bases and J gave up 5 bases; unmatched junction bases: 8. The CDR3 consists of 14 residues. The CDR3 sequence is CASGLTGPGETQYF. CDR3 nucleotide sequence: TGTGCTAGTGGTCTGACAGGGCCCGGCGAGACCCAGTACTTC.

The CDR3 here is CASSLADRGLLSGNTIYF. CDR3 nucleotides: TGCGCCAGCAGCTTGGCGGACAGGGGGCTCCTCTCTGGAAACACCATATATTTT. The chain links TRBV5-1 to TRBJ1-3; 11 bases map to TRBD1. Losses at the gene ends were 0 bases for V and 0 bases for J; bases not matched to a gene: 5. Germline V gene sequence: CDR1 SGHRS, CDR2 YFSETQ. The CDR3 consists of 18 residues.

This clone has a handful of counts. At the DNA level, this CDR3 is encoded by other sequences in the same sample as well. The rearrangement uses TRBV6-6 and TRBJ2-7; 7 nucleotides align to TRBD1. The CDR3 has 14 amino acids. Germline V gene data show CDR1 as MNHNY and CDR2 as SVGAGI (reference sequence). V was clipped by 3 bases and J by 4 bases; unmatched bases: 6. The CDR3, as DNA: TGTGCCAGCAGTTATGGGACAGCTGATTACGAGCAGTACTTC. It encodes CASSYGTADYEQYF.